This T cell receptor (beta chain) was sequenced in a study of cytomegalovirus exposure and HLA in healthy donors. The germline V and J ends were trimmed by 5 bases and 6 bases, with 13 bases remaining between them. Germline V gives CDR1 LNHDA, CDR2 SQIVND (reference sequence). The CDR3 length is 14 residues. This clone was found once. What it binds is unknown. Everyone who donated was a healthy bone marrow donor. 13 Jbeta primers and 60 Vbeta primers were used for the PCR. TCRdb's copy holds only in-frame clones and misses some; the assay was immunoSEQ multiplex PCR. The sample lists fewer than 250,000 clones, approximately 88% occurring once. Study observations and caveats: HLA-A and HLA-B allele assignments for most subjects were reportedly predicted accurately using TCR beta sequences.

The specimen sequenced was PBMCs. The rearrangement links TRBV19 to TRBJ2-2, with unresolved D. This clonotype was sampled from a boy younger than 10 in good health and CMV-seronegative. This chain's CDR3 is CASSAPVFPGELFF. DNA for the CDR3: TGTGCCAGTAGTGCTCCGGTATTCCCCGGGGAGCTGTTTTTT. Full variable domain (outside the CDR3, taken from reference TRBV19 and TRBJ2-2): DGGITQSPKYLFRKEGQNVTLSCEQNLNHDAMYWYRQDPGQGLRLIYYSQIVNDFQKGDIAEGYSVSREKKESFPLTVTSAQKNPTAFYLCASSAPVFPGELFFGEGSRLTVL.